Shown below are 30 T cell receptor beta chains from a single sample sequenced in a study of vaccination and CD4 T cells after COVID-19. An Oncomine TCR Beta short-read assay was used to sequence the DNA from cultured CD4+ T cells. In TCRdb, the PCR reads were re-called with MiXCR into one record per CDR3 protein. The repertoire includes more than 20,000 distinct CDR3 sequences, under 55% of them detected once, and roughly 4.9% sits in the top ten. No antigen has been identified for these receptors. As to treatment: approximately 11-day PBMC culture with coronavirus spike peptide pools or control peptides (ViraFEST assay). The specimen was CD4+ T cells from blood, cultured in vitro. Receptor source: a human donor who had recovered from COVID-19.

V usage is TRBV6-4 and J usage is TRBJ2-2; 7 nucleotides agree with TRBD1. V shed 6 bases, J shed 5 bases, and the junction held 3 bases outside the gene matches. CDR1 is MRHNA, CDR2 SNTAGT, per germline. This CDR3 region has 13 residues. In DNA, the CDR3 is TGTGCCAGCAGCCAGGGGGAAACCGGGGAGCTGTTTTTT. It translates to CASSQGETGELFF.

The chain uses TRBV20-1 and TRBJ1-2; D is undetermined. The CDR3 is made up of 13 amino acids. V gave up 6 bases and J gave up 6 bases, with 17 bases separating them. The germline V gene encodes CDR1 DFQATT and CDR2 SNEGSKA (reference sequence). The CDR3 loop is CSAVSEGVDGYTF. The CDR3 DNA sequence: TGCAGTGCCGTAAGTGAGGGCGTGGATGGCTACACCTTC.

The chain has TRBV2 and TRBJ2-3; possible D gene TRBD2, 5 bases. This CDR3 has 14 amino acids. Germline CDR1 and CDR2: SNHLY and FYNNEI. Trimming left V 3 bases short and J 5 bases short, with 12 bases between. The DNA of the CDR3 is TGTGCCAGCAGTGAGAGGGTCCTCATAGATACGCAGTATTTT. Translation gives CASSERVLIDTQYF.

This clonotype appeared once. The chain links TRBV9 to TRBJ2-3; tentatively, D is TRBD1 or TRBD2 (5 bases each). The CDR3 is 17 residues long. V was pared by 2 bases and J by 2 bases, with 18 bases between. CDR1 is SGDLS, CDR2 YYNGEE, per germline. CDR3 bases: TGTGCCAGCAGCGTTGACGACCCCTGGGACCCCACAGATACGCAGTATTTT. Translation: CASSVDDPWDPTDTQYF.

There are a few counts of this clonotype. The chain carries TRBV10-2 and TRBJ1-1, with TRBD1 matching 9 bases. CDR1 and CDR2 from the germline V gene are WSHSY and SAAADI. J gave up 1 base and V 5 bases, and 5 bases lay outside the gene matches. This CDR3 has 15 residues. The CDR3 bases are TGCGCCAGCAGTACCACAGGGGGCGGGAACACTGAAGCTTTCTTT. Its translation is CASSTTGGGNTEAFF.

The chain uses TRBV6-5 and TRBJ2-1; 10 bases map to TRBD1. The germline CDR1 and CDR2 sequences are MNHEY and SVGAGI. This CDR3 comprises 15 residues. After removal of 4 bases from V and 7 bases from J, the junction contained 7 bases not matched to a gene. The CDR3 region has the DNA TGTGCCAGCAGTTTTCCGGACAGGGGGTCGAATGAGCAGTTCTTC. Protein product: CASSFPDRGSNEQFF.

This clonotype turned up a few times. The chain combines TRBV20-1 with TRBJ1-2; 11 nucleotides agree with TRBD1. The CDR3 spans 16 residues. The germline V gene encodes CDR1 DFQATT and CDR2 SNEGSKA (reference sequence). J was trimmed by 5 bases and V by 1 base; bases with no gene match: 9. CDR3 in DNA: TGCAGTGCTAGAGTGGCGGACAGGGGGCTATGGTATGGCTACACCTTC. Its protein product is CSARVADRGLWYGYTF.

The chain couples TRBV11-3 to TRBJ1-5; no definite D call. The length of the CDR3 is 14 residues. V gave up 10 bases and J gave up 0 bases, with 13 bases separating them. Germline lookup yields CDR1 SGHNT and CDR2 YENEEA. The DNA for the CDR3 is TGTGCCACCCAGAGGTCTTATAGCAATCAGCCCCAGCATTTT. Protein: CATQRSYSNQPQHF.

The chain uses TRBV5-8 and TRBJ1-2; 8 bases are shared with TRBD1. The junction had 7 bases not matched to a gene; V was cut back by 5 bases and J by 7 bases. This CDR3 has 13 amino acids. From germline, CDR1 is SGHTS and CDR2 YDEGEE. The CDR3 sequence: CASRPQGAGGYTF. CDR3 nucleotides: TGTGCCAGCAGACCGCAGGGGGCAGGTGGCTACACCTTC.

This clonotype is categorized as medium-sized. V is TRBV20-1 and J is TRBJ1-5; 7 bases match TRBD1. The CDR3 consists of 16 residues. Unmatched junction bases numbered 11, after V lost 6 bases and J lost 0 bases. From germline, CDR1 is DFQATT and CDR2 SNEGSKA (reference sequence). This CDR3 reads CSAILTGSYSNQPQHF. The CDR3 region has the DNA TGCAGTGCCATCCTGACAGGGTCGTATAGCAATCAGCCCCAGCATTTT.

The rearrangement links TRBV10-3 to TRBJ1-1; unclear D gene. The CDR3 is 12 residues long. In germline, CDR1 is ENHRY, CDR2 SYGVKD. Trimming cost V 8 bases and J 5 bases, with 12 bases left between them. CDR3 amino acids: CAIGPGRTEAFF. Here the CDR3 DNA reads TGTGCCATCGGCCCGGGTAGGACTGAAGCTTTCTTT.

CDR3 nucleotide sequence: TGTGCCAGCAGTTTACAGAGAGTAAATTCACCCCTCCACTTT. The encoded protein is CASSLQRVNSPLHF. The chain has TRBV27 and TRBJ1-6; D remains ambiguous. V lost 2 bases and J lost 7, with 9 bases in between. This CDR3 spans 14 amino acids. Germline-derived CDR1 and CDR2 are MNHEY and SMNVEV (reference sequence).

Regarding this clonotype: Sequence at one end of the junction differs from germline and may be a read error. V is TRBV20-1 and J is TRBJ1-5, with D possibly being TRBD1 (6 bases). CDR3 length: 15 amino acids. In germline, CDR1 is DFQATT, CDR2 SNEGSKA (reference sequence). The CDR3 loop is CSARDRQGRNQLQHF. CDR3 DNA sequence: TGCAGTGCTAGAGATCGGCAGGGGCGCAATCAGCTCCAGCATTTT.

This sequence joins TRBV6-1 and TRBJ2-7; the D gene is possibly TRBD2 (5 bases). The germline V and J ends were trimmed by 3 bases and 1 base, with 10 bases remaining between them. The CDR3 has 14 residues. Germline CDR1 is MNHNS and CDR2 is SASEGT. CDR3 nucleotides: TGTGCCAGCAGTGACGAGGGCCCATCCTACGAGCAGTACTTC. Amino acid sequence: CASSDEGPSYEQYF.

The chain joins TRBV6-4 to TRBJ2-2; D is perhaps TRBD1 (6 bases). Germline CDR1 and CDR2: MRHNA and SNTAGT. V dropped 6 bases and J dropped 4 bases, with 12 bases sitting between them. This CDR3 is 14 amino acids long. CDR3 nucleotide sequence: TGTGCCAGCAGCCACAGGGATGGCACCGGGGAGCTGTTTTTT. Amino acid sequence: CASSHRDGTGELFF.

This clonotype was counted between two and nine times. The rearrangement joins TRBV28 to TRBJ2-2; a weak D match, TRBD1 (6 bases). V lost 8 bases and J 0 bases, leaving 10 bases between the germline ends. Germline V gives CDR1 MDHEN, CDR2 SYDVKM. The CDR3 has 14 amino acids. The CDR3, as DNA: TGTGCCAGCTTGGACAGAGCGAACACCGGGGAGCTGTTTTTT. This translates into CASLDRANTGELFF.

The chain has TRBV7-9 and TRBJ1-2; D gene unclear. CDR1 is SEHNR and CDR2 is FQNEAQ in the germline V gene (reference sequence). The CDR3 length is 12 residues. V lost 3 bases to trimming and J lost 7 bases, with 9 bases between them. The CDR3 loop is CASSFGGVGYTF. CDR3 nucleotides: TGTGCCAGCAGCTTCGGAGGCGTTGGCTACACCTTC.

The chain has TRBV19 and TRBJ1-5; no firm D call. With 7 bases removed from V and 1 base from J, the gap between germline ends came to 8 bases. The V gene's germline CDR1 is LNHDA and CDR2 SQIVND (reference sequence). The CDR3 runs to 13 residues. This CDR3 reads CASTLRSNQPQHF. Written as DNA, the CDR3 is TGTGCCAGTACCCTAAGGAGCAATCAGCCCCAGCATTTT.

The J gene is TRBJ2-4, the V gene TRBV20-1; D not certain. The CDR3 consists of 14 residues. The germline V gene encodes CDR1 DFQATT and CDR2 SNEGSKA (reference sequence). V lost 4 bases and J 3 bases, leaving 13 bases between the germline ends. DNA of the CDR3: TGCAGTGCTAACCCGACGGGCGGCAAAAACATTCAGTACTTC. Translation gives CSANPTGGKNIQYF.

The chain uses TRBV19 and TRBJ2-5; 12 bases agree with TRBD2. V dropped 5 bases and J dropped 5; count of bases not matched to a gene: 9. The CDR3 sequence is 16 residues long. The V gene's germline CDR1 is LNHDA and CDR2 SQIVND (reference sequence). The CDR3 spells CASSPSGGAWWETQYF. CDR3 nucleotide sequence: TGTGCCAGTAGTCCTAGCGGGGGGGCCTGGTGGGAGACCCAGTACTTC.

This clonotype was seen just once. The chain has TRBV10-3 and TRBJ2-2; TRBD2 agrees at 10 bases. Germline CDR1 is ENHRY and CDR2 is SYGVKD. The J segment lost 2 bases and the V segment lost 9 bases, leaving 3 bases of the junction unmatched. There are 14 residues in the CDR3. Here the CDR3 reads CAIRLAGNTGELFF. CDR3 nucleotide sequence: TGTGCCATTCGACTAGCGGGTAACACCGGGGAGCTGTTTTTT.

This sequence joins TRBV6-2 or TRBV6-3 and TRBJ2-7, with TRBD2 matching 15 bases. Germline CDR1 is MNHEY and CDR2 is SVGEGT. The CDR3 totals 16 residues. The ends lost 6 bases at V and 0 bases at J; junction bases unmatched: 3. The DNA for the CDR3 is TGTGCCAGCAGCGGGACTAGCGGGAGGAGCTCCTACGAGCAGTACTTC. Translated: CASSGTSGRSSYEQYF.

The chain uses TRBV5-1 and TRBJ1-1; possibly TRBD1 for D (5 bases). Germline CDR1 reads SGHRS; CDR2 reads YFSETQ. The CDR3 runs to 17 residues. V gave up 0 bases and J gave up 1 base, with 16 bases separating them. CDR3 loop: CASSLVVVQGGNTEAFF. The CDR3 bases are TGCGCCAGCAGCTTGGTCGTTGTCCAGGGAGGGAACACTGAAGCTTTCTTT.

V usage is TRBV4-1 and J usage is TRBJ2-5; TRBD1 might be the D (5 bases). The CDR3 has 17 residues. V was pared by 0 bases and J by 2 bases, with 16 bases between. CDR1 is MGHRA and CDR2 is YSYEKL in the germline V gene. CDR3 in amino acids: CASSQDPWGPSQETQYF. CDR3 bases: TGCGCCAGCAGCCAAGACCCCTGGGGCCCGTCTCAAGAGACCCAGTACTTC.

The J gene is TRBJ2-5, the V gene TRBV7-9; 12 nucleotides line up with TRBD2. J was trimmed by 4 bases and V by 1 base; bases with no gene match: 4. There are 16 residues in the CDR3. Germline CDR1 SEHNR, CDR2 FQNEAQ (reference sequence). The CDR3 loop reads CASSLDGLAGRETQYF. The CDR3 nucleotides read TGTGCCAGCAGCTTAGACGGACTAGCGGGGAGAGAGACCCAGTACTTC.

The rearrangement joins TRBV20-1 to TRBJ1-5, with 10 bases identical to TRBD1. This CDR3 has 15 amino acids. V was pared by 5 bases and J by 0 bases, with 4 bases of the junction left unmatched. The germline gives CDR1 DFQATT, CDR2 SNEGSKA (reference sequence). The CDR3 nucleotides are TGCAGTGCTTGGACAGGGGGGTATAGCAATCAGCCCCAGCATTTT. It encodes CSAWTGGYSNQPQHF.

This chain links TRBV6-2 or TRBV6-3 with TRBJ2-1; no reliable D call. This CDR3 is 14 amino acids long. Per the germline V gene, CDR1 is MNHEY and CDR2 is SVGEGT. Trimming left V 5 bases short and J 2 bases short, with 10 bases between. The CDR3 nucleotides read TGTGCCAGCAGTGGGCACAGCCCCTACAATGAGCAGTTCTTC. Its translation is CASSGHSPYNEQFF.

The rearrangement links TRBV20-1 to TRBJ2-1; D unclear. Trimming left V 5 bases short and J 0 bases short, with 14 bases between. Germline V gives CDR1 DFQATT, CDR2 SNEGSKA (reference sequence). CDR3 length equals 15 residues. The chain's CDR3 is CSADKRTVSYNEQFF. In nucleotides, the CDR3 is TGCAGTGCTGATAAGAGGACCGTCTCCTACAATGAGCAGTTCTTC.

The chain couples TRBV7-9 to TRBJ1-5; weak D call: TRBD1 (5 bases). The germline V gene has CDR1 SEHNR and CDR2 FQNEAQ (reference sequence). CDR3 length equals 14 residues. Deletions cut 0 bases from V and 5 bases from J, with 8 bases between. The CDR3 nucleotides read TGTGCCAGCAGCTTAGCGGGGGATTATCAGCCCCAGCATTTT. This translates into CASSLAGDYQPQHF. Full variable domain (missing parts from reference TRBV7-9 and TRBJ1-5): DTGVSQNPRHKITKRGQNVTFRCDPISEHNRLYWYRQTLGQGPEFLTYFQNEAQLEKSRLLSDRFSAERPKGSFSTLEIQRTEQGDSAMYLCASSLAGDYQPQHFGDGTRLSIL.

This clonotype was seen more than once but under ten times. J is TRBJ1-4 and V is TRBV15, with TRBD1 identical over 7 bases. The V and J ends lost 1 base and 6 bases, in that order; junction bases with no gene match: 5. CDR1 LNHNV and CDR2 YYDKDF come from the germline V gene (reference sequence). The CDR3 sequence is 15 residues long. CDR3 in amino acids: CATSRVGGQDEKLFF. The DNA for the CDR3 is TGTGCCACCAGCAGAGTGGGAGGACAGGATGAAAAACTGTTTTTT.